The next 27 T cell receptor beta chains were all read from a single sample in a study of cytomegalovirus exposure and HLA in healthy donors. PCR involved 60 Vbeta and 13 Jbeta primers. Here immunoSEQ multiplex PCR was the method, and the copy in TCRdb shows in-frame clones only, minus some. The sample shows about 160,000 clones, approximately 80% of them seen only once. The sample taken for sequencing was PBMCs. These receptors were taken from a woman between 18 and 29 years old in good health and CMV-seronegative.

The rearrangement links TRBV10-3 to TRBJ1-1, with a tentative D call TRBD1 (6 bases). V lost 7 bases and J 3 bases, leaving 15 bases between the germline ends. Germline CDR1 is ENHRY and CDR2 is SYGVKD. The length of the CDR3 is 14 residues. CDR3 DNA sequence: TGTGCCATCACACCAGGGGCCGGAGACACTGAAGCTTTCTTT. This encodes CAITPGAGDTEAFF.

This clone occurred a few times. The rearrangement uses TRBV5-4 and TRBJ2-2; 8 bases align to TRBD1. Germline V CDR1 and CDR2: SGHNT, YYREEE (reference sequence). The CDR3 covers 16 residues. V was pared by 5 bases and J by 2 bases, with 8 bases of the junction left unmatched. CDR3 protein: CASRLRTGRNTGELFF. CDR3 coding DNA: TGTGCCAGCAGGCTAAGGACAGGGCGAAACACCGGGGAGCTGTTTTTT.

The count of this clone is one. This chain links TRBV10-1 with TRBJ1-1; D not certain. Trimming took off 5 bases at V and 1 base at J, with 11 bases between the two ends. Germline V gene lookup returns CDR1 WNHNN and CDR2 SYGVQD (reference sequence). The CDR3 contains 14 residues. The CDR3 nucleotides read TGCGCCAGCAGTATAGGACGGGAGAACACTGAAGCTTTCTTT. It specifies CASSIGRENTEAFF.

The V gene is TRBV6-6, the J gene TRBJ2-5; D gene unclear. Germline V lookup: CDR1 MNHNY, CDR2 SVGAGI (reference sequence). V lost 2 bases to trimming and J lost 3 bases, with 7 bases between them. CDR3 length: 13 amino acids. The CDR3 sequence is CASSYERKETQYF. CDR3 nucleotides: TGTGCCAGCAGTTACGAGCGTAAAGAGACCCAGTACTTC.

The J gene is TRBJ2-7, the V gene TRBV29-1, with TRBD1 identical over 7 bases. Trimming removed 5 bases from V and 6 bases from J; junction bases left unmatched: 10. Germline CDR1 is SQVTM and CDR2 is ANQGSEA. The CDR3 is made up of 13 amino acids. The CDR3 loop is CSVREDRVSEQYF. For the CDR3, the DNA is TGCAGCGTTAGGGAAGACAGGGTCTCCGAGCAGTACTTC.

Only a few counts were recorded for this clone. V and J are TRBV28 and TRBJ1-4, with unresolved D. The CDR3 is 16 amino acids. V lost 3 bases, J lost 5 bases, and 16 bases lay in between. CDR1 and CDR2 from the germline V gene are MDHEN and SYDVKM. The CDR3 region is CASSFSGLKMNEKLFF. The CDR3 nucleotides read TGTGCCAGCAGTTTTAGCGGATTAAAGATGAATGAAAAACTGTTTTTT.

A remark on this clone: Other DNA sequences of this sample code for an identical CDR3. The V call is TRBV7-9, the J call TRBJ1-2; 7 nucleotides align to TRBD1. Trimming cost V 5 bases and J 4 bases; bases outside gene matches: 4. Germline loops: CDR1 SEHNR, CDR2 FQNEAQ (reference sequence). This CDR3 has 13 amino acids. This CDR3 reads CASSPGQRYGYTF. CDR3 in DNA: TGTGCCAGCAGCCCGGGACAGCGCTATGGCTACACCTTC.

This clone was observed a single time. The chain combines TRBV9 with TRBJ2-3; TRBD2 matches at 11 bases. Germline trimming cut 1 base from V and 4 bases from J; bases unmatched to any gene: 8. The CDR3 contains 17 residues. Germline V lookup: CDR1 SGDLS, CDR2 YYNGEE. CDR3 DNA: TGTGCCAGCAGCGTACCGCTCCTTAGCGGGGGGGCAGATACGCAGTATTTT. Residues: CASSVPLLSGGADTQYF.

The genes are TRBV27 and TRBJ2-2; possible D gene TRBD2, 5 bases. The CDR3 is 15 amino acids. Germline assignment: CDR1 MNHEY and CDR2 SMNVEV (reference sequence). The V gene lost 7 bases and the J gene lost 3 bases, with 15 bases spanning the gap. The CDR3 sequence: CASTRGVWDTGELFF. The CDR3 nucleotides read TGTGCCAGCACCCGGGGAGTTTGGGACACCGGGGAGCTGTTTTTT.

The rearrangement uses TRBV7-3 and TRBJ2-1; 7 positions agree with TRBD2. The junction had 4 bases not matched to a gene; V was cut back by 5 bases and J by 3 bases. The CDR3 length is 14 residues. Germline V lookup: CDR1 SGHTA, CDR2 FQGTGA. The CDR3 nucleotides are TGTGCCAGCAGCCCGAGCGGGAACTACAATGAGCAGTTCTTC. It encodes CASSPSGNYNEQFF.

This chain uses TRBV4-1 with TRBJ1-6; D is unresolved. The V gene lost 0 bases and the J gene lost 8 bases, with 23 bases spanning the gap. Germline V gene sequence: CDR1 MGHRA, CDR2 YSYEKL. The CDR3 spans 19 residues. The CDR3 loop reads CASSQDQAGSFSSDSPLHF. CDR3 in DNA: TGCGCCAGCAGCCAAGATCAGGCGGGATCATTCAGCTCGGATTCACCCCTCCACTTT.

This clone showed up just a few times. The chain links TRBV5-6 to TRBJ2-1, with 12 bases matching TRBD2. Looked up from germline, CDR1 is SGHDT and CDR2 is YYEEEE. The CDR3 spans 15 residues. V was pared by 0 bases and J by 8 bases, with 3 bases of the junction left unmatched. CDR3 nucleotides: TGTGCCAGCAGCTTGGGCCTAGCGGGAGGGTATGAGCAGTTCTTC. Translation gives CASSLGLAGGYEQFF.

The V gene is TRBV21-1, the J gene TRBJ2-5; the table names TRBD2, a call not compared with the DNA. The J call may be in error: the DNA end matches TRBJ2-7 better. TRBV21-1 is a known pseudogene. CDR3 length: 15 residues. The CDR3 nucleotides read TGTGCCAGCAGCCGAGAGGGCGTACCACCCTACGAGCAGTACTTC. It translates to CASSREGVPPYEQYF.

This clone appeared a few times. The CDR3, as DNA: TGTGCCAGCAGTGAACAGAATAGGGGCTCGAAGGAGACCCAGTACTTC. Protein: CASSEQNRGSKETQYF. The rearrangement links TRBV6-1 to TRBJ2-5; maybe TRBD1 (5 bases). CDR1 and CDR2 from the germline V gene are MNHNS and SASEGT. V lost 2 bases to trimming and J lost 5 bases, with 18 bases between them. This CDR3 is 16 amino acids long.

This rearrangement joins TRBV27 to TRBJ1-5, with 7 positions matching TRBD1. This CDR3 region has 14 residues. In germline, CDR1 is MNHEY, CDR2 SMNVEV (reference sequence). The trim removed 5 bases at V and 3 bases at J, leaving 4 bases unmatched. In DNA, the CDR3 is TGTGCCAGCAGTCAACAGGGGACCAATCAGCCCCAGCATTTT. It translates to CASSQQGTNQPQHF.

This chain links TRBV18 with TRBJ2-7, with D uncertain. The CDR3 sequence is 13 residues long. Germline CDR1 KGHSH, CDR2 LQKENI. Trimming cost V 6 bases and J 0 bases, with 9 bases left between them. The CDR3: CASSIQSSYEQYF. In nucleotides, the CDR3 is TGTGCCAGCTCGATACAGAGCTCCTACGAGCAGTACTTC.

In its sample, this clone was seen once. V and J are TRBV28 and TRBJ1-2, with 11 bases aligning to TRBD1. The junction had 13 bases not matched to a gene; V was cut back by 6 bases and J by 4 bases. Germline CDR1 is MDHEN and CDR2 is SYDVKM. The CDR3 length is 17 residues. The CDR3 bases are TGTGCCAGCAGACGGGGGGGGACAGGGGGAGAGGGCTATGGCTACACCTTC. Amino acid sequence: CASRRGGTGGEGYGYTF.

The chain carries TRBV7-9 and TRBJ2-1, with 9 bases identical to TRBD2. Germline V CDR1 and CDR2: SEHNR, FQNEAQ (reference sequence). The CDR3 is 16 amino acids. J lost 9 bases, V lost 5 bases, and 14 bases had no gene match. The CDR3 loop is CASSTRSGLAGIEQFF. CDR3 DNA: TGTGCCAGCAGCACCAGATCGGGTCTAGCGGGGATTGAGCAGTTCTTC.

The J gene is TRBJ1-5, the V gene TRBV19; D gene uncertain. The germline V gene encodes CDR1 LNHDA and CDR2 SQIVND (reference sequence). V was clipped by 1 base and J by 1 base, with 5 bases between them. This CDR3 has 14 amino acids. The CDR3 here is CASSIVASNQPQHF. CDR3 nucleotide sequence: TGTGCCAGTAGTATAGTGGCCAGCAATCAGCCCCAGCATTTT. The complete variable domain, with remaining parts taken from reference TRBV19 and TRBJ1-5, reads DGGITQSPKYLFRKEGQNVTLSCEQNLNHDAMYWYRQDPGQGLRLIYYSQIVNDFQKGDIAEGYSVSREKKESFPLTVTSAQKNPTAFYLCASSIVASNQPQHFGDGTRLSIL.

This clone occurred a few times. The chain links TRBV4-1 to TRBJ2-3, with 8 bases that match TRBD1. The CDR3 contains 17 residues. Germline trimming cut 0 bases from V and 3 bases from J; bases unmatched to any gene: 8. Germline loops: CDR1 MGHRA, CDR2 YSYEKL. The CDR3: CASSQELKTGVTDTQYF. CDR3 coding DNA: TGCGCCAGCAGCCAAGAATTGAAGACAGGGGTGACAGATACGCAGTATTTT.

The V call is TRBV28, the J call TRBJ1-4, with D possibly TRBD1 on 6 matching bases. Germline V gives CDR1 MDHEN, CDR2 SYDVKM. V lost 5 bases and J lost 7, with 17 bases in between. The CDR3 is 15 residues long. The CDR3 DNA reads TGTGCCAGCAGTCCTCCGTCGACAGGTCGTGAAAAACTGTTTTTT. This gives the protein CASSPPSTGREKLFF.

This clone has just a few counts. This sequence joins TRBV7-2 and TRBJ2-7; maybe TRBD1 (7 bases). The CDR3 runs 13 residues. Germline CDR1 and CDR2: SGHTA and FQGNSA. V lost 4 bases and J 6 bases, leaving 13 bases between the germline ends. The CDR3 region has the DNA TGTGCCAGCAGCTCCAGGGGGGCTGGCGAGCAGTACTTC. It codes for CASSSRGAGEQYF.

The rearrangement links TRBV4-2 to TRBJ2-2; D not certain. Trimming took off 4 bases at V and 3 bases at J, with 6 bases between the two ends. The CDR3 consists of 13 residues. Germline V lookup: CDR1 LGHNA, CDR2 YNFKEQ. CDR3 amino acids: CASSLYYTGELFF. CDR3 nucleotide sequence: TGTGCCAGCAGCCTATATTACACCGGGGAGCTGTTTTTT.

The chain combines TRBV5-6 with TRBJ1-3; 10 bases are shared with TRBD1. Germline CDR1 is SGHDT and CDR2 is YYEEEE. V was clipped by 3 bases and J by 8 bases; unmatched bases: 8. This CDR3 has 15 residues. The CDR3 bases are TGTGCCAGCAGCTCCCCGGGACAGGGGTTGCACACCATATATTTT. Translating it yields CASSSPGQGLHTIYF.

This chain connects TRBV25-1 to TRBJ2-2, with D maybe TRBD1 (6 bases). Germline assignment: CDR1 MGHDK and CDR2 SYGVNS. The ends were cut back, 1 base at V and 1 base at J, with 10 bases in the middle. This CDR3 spans 16 amino acids. Written as DNA, the CDR3 is TGTGCCAGCAGTGAATTCGGGACAATGAACACCGGGGAGCTGTTTTTT. It is translated as CASSEFGTMNTGELFF.

V is TRBV6-1 and J is TRBJ2-5; 8 nucleotides line up with TRBD1. The last part of the DNA fits TRBJ2-7 better; the J call may be wrong. Germline CDR1 reads MNHNS; CDR2 reads SASEGT. There are 14 residues in the CDR3. In nucleotides, the CDR3 is TGTGCCAGCAGTGCGGACAGGGCCTCCTACGAGCAGTACTTC. Residues: CASSADRASYEQYF.

The gene calls are TRBV11-2 and TRBJ2-7, with D uncertain. Trimming took off 5 bases at V and 6 bases at J, with 11 bases between the two ends. CDR1 is SGHAT and CDR2 is FQNNGV in the germline V gene. The CDR3 extends over 12 amino acids. CDR3: CASSLATGEQYF. CDR3 in DNA: TGTGCCAGCAGCCTCGCGACGGGCGAGCAGTACTTC.